This T cell receptor beta chain was profiled in a study of patients and donors after allogeneic stem cell transplantation (TCRdb year 2020). About this clonotype: The antigen it binds to is not known. No clone much larger than this one lies a single base away; base qualities are absent.

The CDR3 runs 15 amino acids, cysteine and phenylalanine included. The kept DNA is CDR3 alone, 45 bases in frame from the first base. The germline V gene yields ENHRY for CDR1 and SYGVKD for CDR2. Trimmed from V: 2 bases; trimmed from J: 5 bases; junction bases lacking a gene match: 6. The method was RT-PCR. Sequencing instrument: NextSeq 550. The public reads were reprocessed in TCRdb via fastp at Q25 and MiXCR, keeping in-frame beta chains. Rows merge per CDR3 protein into single entries with the most common DNA and genes. The sample records a few hundred thousand distinct CDR3 sequences, roughly 15% of which are singletons. The leading ten clones occupy approximately 10% of the sample.

The TCR was taken from a human donor who was either an allogeneic HSCT recipient or a stem cell or donor lymphocyte infusion donor (not recorded which). It is not recorded whose cells these are; they may come from a transplant donor. Rearrangement joined TRBV10-3 to TRBJ2-1, with TRBD2 identical over 7 junction bases. Sequenced input: blood, either unsorted or a sorted T cell fraction (not recorded which). The DNA is as follows: TGTGCCATCAGTGAGGCGGCGGGAGCCAACAATGAGCAGTTCTTC. This gives the protein CAISEAAGANNEQFF.